Below, 13 T cell receptor beta chains from the same sample are listed, as sequenced in a study of identifying expanded T cells in peripheral blood. The method was immunoSEQ multiplex PCR; TCRdb's version includes in-frame clones alone and lacks a portion of them. The table records roughly 92,000 clones, more than 75% of them present only once. The material sequenced was blood. The receptors were sampled from a person between 18 and 75 years old in good health.

V and J are TRBV30 and TRBJ1-1, with D possibly TRBD1 on 5 matching bases. Trimming shortened V by 2 bases and J by 11 bases, and 27 bases separated the two germline ends. Germline values: CDR1 GTSNPN, CDR2 SVGIG (reference sequence). The CDR3 consists of 16 residues. CDR3 in DNA: TGTGCCTGGAGTAGGGCAACTCTAATAGGGGAAAATGACGCTTTCTTT. Translated: CAWSRATLIGENDAFF.

V and J are TRBV4-3 and TRBJ2-4; D not resolved. This CDR3 region has 17 residues. In germline, CDR1 is LGHNA, CDR2 YSLEER. V was trimmed by 0 bases and J by 0 bases, leaving 12 bases between them. The CDR3 spells CASSQDPLPIAKNIQYF. The DNA of the CDR3 is TGCGCCAGCAGCCAAGATCCCCTCCCGATAGCCAAAAACATTCAGTACTTC.

The genes are TRBV19 and TRBJ1-5; perhaps TRBD1 as D (5 bases). The CDR3 sequence is 15 residues long. Germline values: CDR1 LNHDA, CDR2 SQIVND (reference sequence). V lost 6 bases, J lost 6 bases, and 18 bases lay in between. DNA of the CDR3: TGTGCCAGTAGGCCTCCCAGGGCTTTAGGTCAGCCCCAGCATTTT. This codes for CASRPPRALGQPQHF.

The rearrangement joins TRBV4-3 to TRBJ2-6, with D possibly TRBD1 on 6 matching bases. The CDR3 length is 17 residues. Germline V gene data show CDR1 as LGHNA and CDR2 as YSLEER. Trimming removed 1 base at V and 2 bases at J, with 12 bases between. The CDR3 DNA reads as TGCGCCAGCAGCCAAGCGCCCAGGGGTCCTGGGGCCAACGTCCTGACTTTC. As protein: CASSQAPRGPGANVLTF.

J is TRBJ2-2 and V is TRBV11-3; D may be TRBD1 or TRBD2 (5 bases each). The germline V gene encodes CDR1 SGHNT and CDR2 YENEEA. The CDR3 is made up of 15 amino acids. The germline V and J ends were trimmed by 5 bases and 4 bases, with 14 bases remaining between them. Here the CDR3 reads CASSGGPWGTGELFF. CDR3 nucleotides: TGTGCCAGCAGCGGGGGACCCTGGGGCACCGGGGAGCTGTTTTTT.

Here the CDR3 reads CASREPGTEAFF. For the CDR3, the DNA is TGTGCCAGCCGTGAGCCCGGCACTGAAGCTTTCTTT. The rearrangement links TRBV7-8 to TRBJ1-1, with no clear D. V was shortened by 8 bases and J by 4 bases, with 11 bases between the two germline ends. The CDR3 has 12 residues. CDR1 and CDR2 (germline): SGHVS, FQNEAQ. Drawing the rest from reference TRBV7-8 and TRBJ1-1, the complete variable domain is GAGVSQSPRYKVAKRGQDVALRCDPISGHVSLFWYQQALGQGPEFLTYFQNEAQLDKSGLPSDRFFAERPEGSVSTLKIQRTQQEDSAVYLCASREPGTEAFFGQGTRLTVV.

The V gene is TRBV7-6, the J gene TRBJ2-1; TRBD2 agrees at 10 bases. The CDR3 runs 19 residues. V lost 0 bases and J lost 8; bases outside the gene matches: 16. Germline CDR1 and CDR2: SGHVS and FNYEAQ. The CDR3 nucleotides read TGTGCCAGCAGCTTAGCTCGAGCGGGGGGGATTATACACCACGATGAGCAGTTCTTC. Residues: CASSLARAGGIIHHDEQFF.

The rearrangement joins TRBV4-3 to TRBJ2-6; tentatively, D is TRBD1 (6 bases). The CDR3 contains 18 residues. Germline V lookup: CDR1 LGHNA, CDR2 YSLEER. Between the trimmed V and J ends, which lost 1 base and 8 bases, there was a span of 21 bases. This chain's CDR3 is CASSQGTDPISGPNVLTF. The CDR3 DNA reads as TGCGCCAGCAGCCAAGGGACAGACCCTATCTCTGGTCCCAACGTCCTGACTTTC.

The rearrangement joins TRBV5-1 to TRBJ2-3; 8 nucleotides align to TRBD2. After removal of 4 bases from V and 4 bases from J, the junction contained 8 bases not matched to a gene. The CDR3 has 15 residues. The V gene's germline CDR1 is SGHRS and CDR2 YFSETQ. The CDR3 sequence is CASSPPTGGADTQYF. CDR3 coding DNA: TGCGCCAGCAGCCCTCCCACCGGGGGGGCAGATACGCAGTATTTT.

This clone is a singleton in its sample. This chain connects TRBV19 to TRBJ2-7; 12 nucleotides line up with TRBD2. Per germline, CDR1 LNHDA and CDR2 SQIVND (reference sequence). This CDR3 is built from 16 residues. With V trimmed by 5 bases and J by 0 bases, 5 bases remained unmatched. The DNA of the CDR3 is TGTGCCAGTAGTTTCCTAGCGGGGGGGATCTCCTACGAGCAGTACTTC. It translates to CASSFLAGGISYEQYF.

This chain connects TRBV4-2 to TRBJ1-6; D uncertain. The V end lost 0 bases, the J end lost 1 base, and 13 bases lay between the germline ends. The CDR3 covers 18 residues. The V gene's germline CDR1 is LGHNA and CDR2 YNFKEQ. The CDR3 sequence: CASSQDSPVSSYNSPLHF. The DNA for the CDR3 is TGTGCCAGCAGCCAAGACTCCCCCGTGTCGTCCTATAATTCACCCCTCCACTTT.

The rearrangement uses TRBV7-9 and TRBJ2-5; D may be TRBD2 (6 bases). Trimming removed 8 bases from V and 1 base from J, with 26 bases in between. The CDR3 spans 18 residues. Germline loops: CDR1 SEHNR, CDR2 FQNEAQ (reference sequence). The CDR3 nucleotides are TGTGCCAGCTTTGGGCCCTCACCCCCGCGGGATTTCCAAGAGACCCAGTACTTC. Protein sequence: CASFGPSPPRDFQETQYF.

The rearrangement uses TRBV5-1 and TRBJ2-7; 7 positions match TRBD1. The CDR3 runs 13 residues. V trimming: 4 bases; J trimming: 3 bases; junction bases outside the gene matches: 4. Germline lookup yields CDR1 SGHRS and CDR2 YFSETQ. Here the CDR3 DNA reads TGCGCCAGCAGCCCGGGACAGAGCTACGAGCAGTACTTC. Protein product: CASSPGQSYEQYF. Full variable domain (remainder filled in from reference TRBV5-1 and TRBJ2-7): KAGVTQTPRYLIKTRGQQVTLSCSPISGHRSVSWYQQTPGQGLQFLFEYFSETQRNKGNFPGRFSGRQFSNSRSEMNVSTLELGDSALYLCASSPGQSYEQYFGPGTRLTVT.